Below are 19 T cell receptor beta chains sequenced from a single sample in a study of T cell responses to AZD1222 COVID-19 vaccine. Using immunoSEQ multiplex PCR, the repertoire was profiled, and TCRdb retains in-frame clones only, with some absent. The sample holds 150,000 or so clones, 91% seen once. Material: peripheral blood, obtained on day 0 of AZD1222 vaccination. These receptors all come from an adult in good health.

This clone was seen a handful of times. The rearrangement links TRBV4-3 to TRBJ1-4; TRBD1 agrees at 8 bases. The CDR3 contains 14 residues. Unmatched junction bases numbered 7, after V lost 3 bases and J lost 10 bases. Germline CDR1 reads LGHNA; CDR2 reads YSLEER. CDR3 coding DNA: TGCGCCAGCAGCCAGGACAGGGCGTCTGCAAAACTGTTTTTT. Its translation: CASSQDRASAKLFF.

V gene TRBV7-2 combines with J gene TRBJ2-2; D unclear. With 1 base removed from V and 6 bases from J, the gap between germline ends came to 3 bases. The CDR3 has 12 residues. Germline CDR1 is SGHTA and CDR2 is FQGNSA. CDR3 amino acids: CASSLGSGELFF. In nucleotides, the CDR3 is TGTGCCAGCAGCTTAGGGTCCGGGGAGCTGTTTTTT.

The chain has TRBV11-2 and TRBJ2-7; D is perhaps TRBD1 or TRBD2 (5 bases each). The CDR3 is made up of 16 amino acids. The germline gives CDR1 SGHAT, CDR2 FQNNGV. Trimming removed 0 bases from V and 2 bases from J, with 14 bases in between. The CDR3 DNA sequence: TGTGCCAGCAGCTTAGAGTGGGGGAGAAAGACCTACGAGCAGTACTTC. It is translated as CASSLEWGRKTYEQYF.

In DNA, the CDR3 is TGTGCCAGCAGAACCATACAAGGGGCGGGCACTGAAGCTTTCTTT. Amino acids: CASRTIQGAGTEAFF. V usage is TRBV27 and J usage is TRBJ1-1; tentative D call: TRBD1 (5 bases). The CDR3 loop spans 15 amino acids. Germline V gene data show CDR1 as MNHEY and CDR2 as SMNVEV (reference sequence). The ends were cut back, 6 bases at V and 4 bases at J, with 18 bases in the middle.

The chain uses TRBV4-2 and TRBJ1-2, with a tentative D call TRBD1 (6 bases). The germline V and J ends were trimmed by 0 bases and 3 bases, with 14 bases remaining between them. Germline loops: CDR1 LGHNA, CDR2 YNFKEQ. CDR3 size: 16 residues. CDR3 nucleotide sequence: TGTGCCAGCAGCCAAGATCACGGGGGGCGGGACTATGGCTACACCTTC. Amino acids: CASSQDHGGRDYGYTF.

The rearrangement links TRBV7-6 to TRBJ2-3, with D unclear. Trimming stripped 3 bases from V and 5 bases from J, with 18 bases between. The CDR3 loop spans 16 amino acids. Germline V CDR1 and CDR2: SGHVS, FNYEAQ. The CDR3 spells CASSFLGPPARDTQYF. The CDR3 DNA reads TGTGCCAGCAGCTTCTTAGGCCCCCCCGCTAGAGATACGCAGTATTTT. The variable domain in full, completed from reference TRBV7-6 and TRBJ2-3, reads GAGVSQSPRYKVTKRGQDVALRCDPISGHVSLYWYRQALGQGPEFLTYFNYEAQQDKSGLPNDRFSAERPEGSISTLTIQRTEQRDSAMYRCASSFLGPPARDTQYFGPGTRLTVL.

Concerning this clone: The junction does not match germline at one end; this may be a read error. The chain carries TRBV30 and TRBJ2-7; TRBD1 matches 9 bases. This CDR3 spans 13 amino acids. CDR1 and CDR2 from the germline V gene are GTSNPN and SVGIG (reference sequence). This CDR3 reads CAWRGQGRESFGF. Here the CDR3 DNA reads TGTGCCTGGAGAGGACAGGGGAGAGAGAGTTTTGGATTC.

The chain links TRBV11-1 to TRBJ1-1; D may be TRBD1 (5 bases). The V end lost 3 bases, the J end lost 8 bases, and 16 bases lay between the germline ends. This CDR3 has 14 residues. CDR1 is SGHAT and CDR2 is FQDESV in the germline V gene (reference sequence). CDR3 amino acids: CASSLWGSSEEAFF. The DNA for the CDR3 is TGTGCCAGCAGCTTGTGGGGCTCGTCAGAAGAAGCTTTCTTT.

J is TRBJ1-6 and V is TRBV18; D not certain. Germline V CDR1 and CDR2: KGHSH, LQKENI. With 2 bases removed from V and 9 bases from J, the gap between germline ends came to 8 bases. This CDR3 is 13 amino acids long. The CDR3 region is CASSPEISSPLHF. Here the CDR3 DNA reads TGTGCCAGCTCACCAGAAATCTCTTCACCCCTCCACTTT.

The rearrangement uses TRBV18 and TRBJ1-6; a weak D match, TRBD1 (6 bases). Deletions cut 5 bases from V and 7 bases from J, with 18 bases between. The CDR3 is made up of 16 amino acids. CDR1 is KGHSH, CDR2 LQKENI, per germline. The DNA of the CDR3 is TGTGCCAGCTCATCCTCACAGGGTCTTCGAAATTCACCCCTCCACTTT. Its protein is CASSSSQGLRNSPLHF.

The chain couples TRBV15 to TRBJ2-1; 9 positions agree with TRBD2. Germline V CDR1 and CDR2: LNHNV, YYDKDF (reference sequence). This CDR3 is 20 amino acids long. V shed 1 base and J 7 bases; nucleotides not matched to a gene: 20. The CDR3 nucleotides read TGTGCCACCAGCAGAGTTGTCTTAGGTCGACAGGCGGGAGGGCCGAATGAGCAGTTCTTC. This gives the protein CATSRVVLGRQAGGPNEQFF.

CDR3 sequence: CASSESGRGVGGYTF. In DNA form, the CDR3 reads TGTGCCAGCAGTGAATCGGGCAGGGGAGTAGGTGGCTACACCTTC. The V call is TRBV2, the J call TRBJ1-2; TRBD1 might be the D (6 bases). CDR3 length equals 15 residues. V was clipped by 2 bases and J by 7 bases, with 17 bases between them. The germline gives CDR1 SNHLY, CDR2 FYNNEI.

CDR3 in DNA: TGTGCCAGCAGCTTATACAGCGCCAGCTACAATGAGCAGTTCTTC. It encodes CASSLYSASYNEQFF. V and J are TRBV7-8 and TRBJ2-1; D is unresolved. The CDR3 has 15 amino acids. Trimming left V 2 bases short and J 3 bases short, with 11 bases between. From germline, CDR1 is SGHVS and CDR2 FQNEAQ.

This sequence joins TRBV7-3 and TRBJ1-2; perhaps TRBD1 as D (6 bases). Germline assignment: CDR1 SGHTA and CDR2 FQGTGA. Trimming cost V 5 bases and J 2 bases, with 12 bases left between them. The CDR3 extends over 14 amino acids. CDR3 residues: CASSRGDTNYGYTF. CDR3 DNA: TGTGCCAGCAGCCGAGGGGACACCAACTATGGCTACACCTTC.

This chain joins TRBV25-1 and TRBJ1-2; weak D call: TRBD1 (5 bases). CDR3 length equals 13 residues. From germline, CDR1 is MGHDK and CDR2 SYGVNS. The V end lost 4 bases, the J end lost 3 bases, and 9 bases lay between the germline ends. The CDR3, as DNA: TGTGCCAGCAGTGCCCAAGGGGACTATGGCTACACCTTC. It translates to CASSAQGDYGYTF.

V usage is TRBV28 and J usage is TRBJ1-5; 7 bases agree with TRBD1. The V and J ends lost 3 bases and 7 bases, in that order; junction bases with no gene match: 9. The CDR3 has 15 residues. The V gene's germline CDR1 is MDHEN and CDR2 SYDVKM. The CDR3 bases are TGTGCCAGCAGTTTCCCTGCAGGGGGACAACAGCCCCAGCATTTT. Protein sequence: CASSFPAGGQQPQHF.

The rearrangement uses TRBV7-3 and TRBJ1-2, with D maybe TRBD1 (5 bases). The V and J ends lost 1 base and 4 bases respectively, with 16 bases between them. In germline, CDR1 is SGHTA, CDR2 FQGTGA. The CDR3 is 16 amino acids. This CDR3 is CASSLMAGTPFYGYTF. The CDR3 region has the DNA TGTGCCAGCAGCTTAATGGCAGGGACTCCCTTCTATGGCTACACCTTC.

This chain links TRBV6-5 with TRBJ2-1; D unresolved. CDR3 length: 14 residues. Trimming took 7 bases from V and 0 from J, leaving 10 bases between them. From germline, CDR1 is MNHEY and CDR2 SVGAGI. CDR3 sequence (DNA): TGTGCCAGCACCTGGAGTAGCTCCTACAATGAGCAGTTCTTC. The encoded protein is CASTWSSSYNEQFF.

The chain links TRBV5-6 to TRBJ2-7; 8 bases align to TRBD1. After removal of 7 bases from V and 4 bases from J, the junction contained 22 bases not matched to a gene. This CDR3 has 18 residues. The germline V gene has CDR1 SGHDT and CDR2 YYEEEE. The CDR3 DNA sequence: TGTGCCAGCGGACGAATTTCTCGCGGACAGGGAATCGTTTACGAGCAGTACTTC. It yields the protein CASGRISRGQGIVYEQYF.